This paragraph covers one T cell receptor beta chain sequence. This table comes from immunoSEQ multiplex PCR, and its TCRdb copy is limited to in-frame clones, with some not included. The table has a few hundred thousand clones, roughly 87% seen once. V lost 1 base and J lost 0, with 9 bases in between. This CDR3 has 16 residues. Germline CDR1 and CDR2: SGHTA and FQGNSA. The sample originates from a study of blood T cell repertoires in COVID-19. The sequencing input was peripheral blood. This TCR was sampled from a man between 18 and 29 years old with active or convalescent COVID-19. V is TRBV7-2 and J is TRBJ2-2; tentatively, D is TRBD2 (6 bases). CDR3 nucleotide sequence: TGTGCCAGCAGCTTAGGAGGAGGGACGAACACCGGGGAGCTGTTTTTT. This sequence encodes CASSLGGGTNTGELFF.